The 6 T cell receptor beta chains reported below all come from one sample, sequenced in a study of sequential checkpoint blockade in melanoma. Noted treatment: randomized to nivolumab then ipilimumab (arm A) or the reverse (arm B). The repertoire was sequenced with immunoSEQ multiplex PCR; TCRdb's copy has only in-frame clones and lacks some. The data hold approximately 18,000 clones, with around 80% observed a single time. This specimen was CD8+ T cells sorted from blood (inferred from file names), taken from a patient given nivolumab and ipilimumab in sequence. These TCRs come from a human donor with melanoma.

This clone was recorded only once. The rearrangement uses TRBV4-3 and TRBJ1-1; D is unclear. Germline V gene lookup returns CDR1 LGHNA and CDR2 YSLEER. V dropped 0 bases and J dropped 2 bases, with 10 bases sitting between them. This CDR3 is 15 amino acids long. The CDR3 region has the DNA TGCGCCAGCAGCCAAGAAGAGGTGAGAAACACTGAAGCTTTCTTT. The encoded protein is CASSQEEVRNTEAFF.

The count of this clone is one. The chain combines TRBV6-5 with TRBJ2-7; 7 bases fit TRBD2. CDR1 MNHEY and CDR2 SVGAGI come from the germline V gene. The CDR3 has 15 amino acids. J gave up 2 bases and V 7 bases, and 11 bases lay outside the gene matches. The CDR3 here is CASNPRAGATYEQYF. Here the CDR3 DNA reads TGTGCCAGCAACCCTAGGGCGGGAGCCACCTACGAGCAGTACTTC.

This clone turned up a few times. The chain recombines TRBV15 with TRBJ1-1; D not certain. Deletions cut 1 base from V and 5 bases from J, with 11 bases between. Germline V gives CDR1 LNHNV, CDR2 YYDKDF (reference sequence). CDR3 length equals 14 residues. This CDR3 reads CATSRAGEGTEAFF. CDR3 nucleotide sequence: TGTGCCACCAGCAGAGCGGGAGAAGGGACTGAAGCTTTCTTT.

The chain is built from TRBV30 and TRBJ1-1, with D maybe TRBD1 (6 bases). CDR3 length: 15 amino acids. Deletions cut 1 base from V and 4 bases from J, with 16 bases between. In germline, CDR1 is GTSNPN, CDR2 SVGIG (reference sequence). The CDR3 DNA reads TGTGCCTGGAGTGGGGGGGGCGCTGGGGGCACTGAAGCTTTCTTT. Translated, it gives CAWSGGGAGGTEAFF.

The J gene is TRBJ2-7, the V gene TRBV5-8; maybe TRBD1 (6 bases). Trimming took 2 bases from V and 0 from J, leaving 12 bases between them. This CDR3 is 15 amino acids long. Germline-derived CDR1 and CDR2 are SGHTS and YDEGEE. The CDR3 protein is CASSFARGSSYEQYF. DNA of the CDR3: TGTGCCAGCAGCTTCGCGAGGGGGAGCTCCTACGAGCAGTACTTC. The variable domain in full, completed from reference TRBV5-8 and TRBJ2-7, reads EAGVTQSPTHLIKTRGQQATLRCSPISGHTSVYWYQQALGLGLQFLLWYDEGEERNRGNFPPRFSGRQFPNYSSELNVNALELEDSALYLCASSFARGSSYEQYFGPGTRLTVT.

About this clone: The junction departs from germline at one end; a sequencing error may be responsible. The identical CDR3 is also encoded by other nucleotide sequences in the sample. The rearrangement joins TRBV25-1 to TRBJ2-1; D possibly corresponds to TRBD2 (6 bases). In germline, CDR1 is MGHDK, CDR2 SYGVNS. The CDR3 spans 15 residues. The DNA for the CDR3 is TGTGCCAGCGGTGAGTCGGGAGCGGACTACAATGAGCAGTTCTTC. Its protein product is CASGESGADYNEQFF.